This T cell receptor beta chain stems from a study of blood T cell repertoires in COVID-19. Across the study: Italy, Spain and the United States were the sources of the convalescent and acute COVID-19 samples. The cDNA or gDNA used as material had been derived from T cells, B-cell-depleted T cells, or PBMCs.

Germline V gives CDR1 SNHLY, CDR2 FYNNEI. The CDR3 contains 15 residues. V lost 0 bases, J lost 7 bases, and 3 bases stayed unmatched. The assay was immunoSEQ multiplex PCR, and TCRdb's table has in-frame clones only and misses some. The sample lists approximately 270,000 clones, around 85% occurring once. The chain has TRBV2 and TRBJ2-1, with 10 bases fitting TRBD2. The source of this sequence is an elderly man with acute or convalescent COVID-19. What was sequenced was peripheral blood. The CDR3 spells CASSEAVAGGNEQFF. DNA for the CDR3: TGTGCCAGCAGTGAAGCGGTAGCGGGAGGAAATGAGCAGTTCTTC.